This TCR beta chain originates from a study of CD8 T cells in ankylosing spondylitis. V was trimmed by 5 bases and J by 3 bases, leaving 13 bases between them. Per germline, CDR1 GTSNPN and CDR2 SVGIG (reference sequence). This CDR3 is built from 13 residues. Study results and limitations: Earlier reports found some motif variants in synovial fluid and blood in reactive arthritis. The clones that were linked to disease were reported to be significantly enriched in matched synovial fluid samples from ankylosing spondylitis patients. A motif in TCR beta, a set of fewer than ten highly homologous variants, appeared characteristic of ankylosing spondylitis blood.

TCRdb independently ran MiXCR on the 5' RACE reads; one entry per CDR3 protein. The sample yields around 150,000 distinct CDR3 sequences, about 7.3% seen once. This clonotype came up many times. Its antigen is unidentified. Sequencing was carried out using blood, either unsorted or a sorted T cell fraction (not recorded which). The receptor was derived from a female donor with ankylosing spondylitis or in good health (not recorded which). The chain links TRBV30 to TRBJ2-5; D is unclear. CDR3 DNA: TGTGCCTGGGGGCGGCCGGTTAAAGAGACCCAGTACTTC. As protein: CAWGRPVKETQYF.